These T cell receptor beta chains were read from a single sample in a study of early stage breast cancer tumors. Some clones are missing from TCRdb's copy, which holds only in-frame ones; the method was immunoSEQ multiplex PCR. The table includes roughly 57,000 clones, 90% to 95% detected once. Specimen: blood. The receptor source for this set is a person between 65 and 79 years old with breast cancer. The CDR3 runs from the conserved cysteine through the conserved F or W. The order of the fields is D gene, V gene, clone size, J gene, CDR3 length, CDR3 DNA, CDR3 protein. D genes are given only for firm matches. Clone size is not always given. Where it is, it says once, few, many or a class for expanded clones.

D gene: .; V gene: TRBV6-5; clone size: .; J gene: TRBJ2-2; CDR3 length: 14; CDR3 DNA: TGTGCCAGCAGTTACGCCCTCGGCACCGGGGAGCTGTTTTTT; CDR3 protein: CASSYALGTGELFF
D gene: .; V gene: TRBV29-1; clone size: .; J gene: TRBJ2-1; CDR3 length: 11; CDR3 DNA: TGCAGCGTTGACGGAGGGAGTGGGCAGTTCTTC; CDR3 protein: CSVDGGSGQFF
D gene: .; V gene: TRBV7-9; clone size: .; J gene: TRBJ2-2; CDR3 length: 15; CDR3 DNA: TGTGCCAGCAGCTTATGGAGGGGAGGAACCGGGGAGCTGTTTTTT; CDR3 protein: CASSLWRGGTGELFF
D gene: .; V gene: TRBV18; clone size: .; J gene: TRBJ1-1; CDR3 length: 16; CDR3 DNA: TGTGCCAGCTCACCACCGACTCGAGGAGTTAGCACTGAAGCTTTCTTT; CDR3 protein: CASSPPTRGVSTEAFF
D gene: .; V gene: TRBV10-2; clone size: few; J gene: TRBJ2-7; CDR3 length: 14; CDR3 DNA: TGCGCCAGCAGTGAGCCCTCGATAGCCTACGAGCAGTACTTC; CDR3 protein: CASSEPSIAYEQYF
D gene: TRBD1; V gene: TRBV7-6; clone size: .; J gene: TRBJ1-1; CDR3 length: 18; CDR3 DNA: TGTGCCAGCAGTCAACAGGCACAGGGGTATATGCAGAATGGTGAAGCTTTCTTT; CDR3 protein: CASSQQAQGYMQNGEAFF
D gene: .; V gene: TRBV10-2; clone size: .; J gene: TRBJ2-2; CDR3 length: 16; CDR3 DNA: TGCGCCAGCAGTGAGTCGGGCAGGGGCGACACCGGGGAGCTGTTTTTT; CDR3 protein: CASSESGRGDTGELFF
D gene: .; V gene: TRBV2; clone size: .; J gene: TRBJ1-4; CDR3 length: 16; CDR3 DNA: TGTGCCAGCAGTCCAACATTACAGGAGACACCCGAAAAACTGTTTTTT; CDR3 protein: CASSPTLQETPEKLFF
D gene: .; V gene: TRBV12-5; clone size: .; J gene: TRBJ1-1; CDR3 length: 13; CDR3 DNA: TGTGCTAGCGCACCGAGGGAGAACACTGAAGCTTTCTTT; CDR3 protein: CASAPRENTEAFF
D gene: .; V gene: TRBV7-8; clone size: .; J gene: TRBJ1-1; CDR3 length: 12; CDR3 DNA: TGTGCCAGCAGCCCCCAGGGAACTGAAGCTTTCTTT; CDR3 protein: CASSPQGTEAFF
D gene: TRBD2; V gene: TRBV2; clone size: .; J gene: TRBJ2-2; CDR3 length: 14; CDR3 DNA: TGTGCCAGTACTCTAGCGGGAGTCGCCGGGGAGCTGTTTTTT; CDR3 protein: CASTLAGVAGELFF
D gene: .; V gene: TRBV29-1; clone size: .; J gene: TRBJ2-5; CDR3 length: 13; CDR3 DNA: TGCAGCGGGGCCGTCCAGGCCCGGGAGACCCAGTACTTC; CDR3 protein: CSGAVQARETQYF
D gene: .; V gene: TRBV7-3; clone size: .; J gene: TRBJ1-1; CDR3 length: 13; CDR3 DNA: TGTGCCAGCAGCGCCGAGGGGAACACTGAAGCTTTCTTT; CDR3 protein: CASSAEGNTEAFF
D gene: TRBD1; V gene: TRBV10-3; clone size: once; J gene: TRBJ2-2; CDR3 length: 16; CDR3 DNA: TGTGCCATCAGACCTGGACAGGGTTCGGCCACCGGGGAGCTGTTTTTT; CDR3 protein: CAIRPGQGSATGELFF
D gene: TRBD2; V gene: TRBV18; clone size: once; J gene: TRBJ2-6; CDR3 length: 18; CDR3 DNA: TGTGCCAGCTCCCTACTAGCGGGGACATCCTCTGGGGCCAACGTCCTGACTTTC; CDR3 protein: CASSLLAGTSSGANVLTF
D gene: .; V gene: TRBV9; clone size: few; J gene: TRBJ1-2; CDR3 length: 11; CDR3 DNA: TGTGCCAGCAGCGTAAACGAGGACTACACCTTC; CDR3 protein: CASSVNEDYTF
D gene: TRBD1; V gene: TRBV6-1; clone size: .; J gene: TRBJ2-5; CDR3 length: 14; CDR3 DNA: TGTGCCAGCAGTAAAACAGGGGGTCGGGAGACCCAGTACTTC; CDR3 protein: CASSKTGGRETQYF
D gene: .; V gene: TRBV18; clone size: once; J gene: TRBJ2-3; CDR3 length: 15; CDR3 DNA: TGTGCCAGCTCACCACCCAGCGGCGGCACAGATACGCAGTATTTT; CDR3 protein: CASSPPSGGTDTQYF
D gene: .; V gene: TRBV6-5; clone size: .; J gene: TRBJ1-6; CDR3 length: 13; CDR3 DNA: TGTGCCAGCAGCCTCTCCTATAATTCACCCCTCCACTTT; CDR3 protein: CASSLSYNSPLHF
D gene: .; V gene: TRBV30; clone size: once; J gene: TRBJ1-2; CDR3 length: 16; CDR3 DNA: TGTGCCTGGAGTGGACAGTGGATAACCACTAACTATGGCTACACCTTC; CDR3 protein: CAWSGQWITTNYGYTF
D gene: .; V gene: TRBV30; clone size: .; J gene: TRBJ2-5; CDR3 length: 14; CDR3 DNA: TGTGCCTGGAGTGTACATAGGCAGGGTGAGACCCAGTACTTC; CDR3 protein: CAWSVHRQGETQYF
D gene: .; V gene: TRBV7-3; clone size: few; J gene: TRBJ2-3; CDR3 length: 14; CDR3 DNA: TGTGCCAGCAGCTTATTGTCTAGCGCAGATACGCAGTATTTT; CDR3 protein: CASSLLSSADTQYF
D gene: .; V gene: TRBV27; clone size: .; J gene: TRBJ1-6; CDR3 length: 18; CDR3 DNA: TGTGCCAGCAGTTCCGAGACAGGTTGGGTCTCCTATAATTCACCCCTCCACTTT; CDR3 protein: CASSSETGWVSYNSPLHF
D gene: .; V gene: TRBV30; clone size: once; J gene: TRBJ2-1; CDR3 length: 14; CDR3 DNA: TGTGCCTGGAGTGGCGGCTTAGGGGAAAATGAGCAGTTCTTC; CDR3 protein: CAWSGGLGENEQFF
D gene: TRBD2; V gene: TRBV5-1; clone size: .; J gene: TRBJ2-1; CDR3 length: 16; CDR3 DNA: TGCGCCAGCAGCTGGATCGGGGGGAGCTCCTACAATGAGCAGTTCTTC; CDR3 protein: CASSWIGGSSYNEQFF
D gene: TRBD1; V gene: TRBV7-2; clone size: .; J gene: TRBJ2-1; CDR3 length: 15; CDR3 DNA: TGTGCCAGCAGCTTAAGACAGGGGGAGACTAATGAGCAGTTCTTC; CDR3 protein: CASSLRQGETNEQFF
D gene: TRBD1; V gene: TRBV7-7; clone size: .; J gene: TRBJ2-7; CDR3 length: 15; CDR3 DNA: TGTGCCAGCAGCACCGGGACAGGGGGCTACAACGAGCAGTACTTC; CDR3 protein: CASSTGTGGYNEQYF
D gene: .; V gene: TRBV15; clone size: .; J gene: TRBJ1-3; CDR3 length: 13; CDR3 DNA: TGTGCCACCAGCAGACTGGGCGCAGACACCATATATTTT; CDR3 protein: CATSRLGADTIYF
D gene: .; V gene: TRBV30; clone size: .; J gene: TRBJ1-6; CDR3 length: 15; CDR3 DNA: TGTGCCTGGAGTGACAGGTCCCCCTATAATTCACCCCTCCACTTT; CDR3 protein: CAWSDRSPYNSPLHF
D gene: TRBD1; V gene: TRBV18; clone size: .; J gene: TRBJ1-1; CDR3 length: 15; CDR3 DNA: TGTGCCAGCTCACCACCGGGGACAGGAAGACTTGAAGCTTTCTTT; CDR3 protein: CASSPPGTGRLEAFF
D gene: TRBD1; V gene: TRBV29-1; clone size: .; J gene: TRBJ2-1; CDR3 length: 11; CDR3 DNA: TGCAGCGTAGACTCAGGGGGCTACGAGTTCTTC; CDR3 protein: CSVDSGGYEFF
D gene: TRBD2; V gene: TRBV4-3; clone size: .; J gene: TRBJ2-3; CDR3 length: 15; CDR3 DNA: TGCGCCAGCAGCCAAGCCGCGGGGGGCGCAGATACGCAGTATTTT; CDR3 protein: CASSQAAGGADTQYF
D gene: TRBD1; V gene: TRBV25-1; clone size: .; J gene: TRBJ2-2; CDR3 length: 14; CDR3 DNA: TGTGCCAGCAGGGGACAGGCGAACACCGGGGAGCTGTTTTTT; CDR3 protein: CASRGQANTGELFF
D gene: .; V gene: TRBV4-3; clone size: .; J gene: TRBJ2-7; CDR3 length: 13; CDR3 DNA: TGCGCCAGCAGCCGAGGCCTCTCCCACGAGCAGTACTTC; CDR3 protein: CASSRGLSHEQYF
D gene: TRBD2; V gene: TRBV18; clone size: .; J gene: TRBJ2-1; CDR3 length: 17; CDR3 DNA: TGTGCCAGCTCACAGTTTTTAGCGGGGAGCTCCTACAATGAGCAGTTCTTC; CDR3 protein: CASSQFLAGSSYNEQFF
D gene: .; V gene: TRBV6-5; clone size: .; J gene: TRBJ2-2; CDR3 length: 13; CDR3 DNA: TGTGCCGGGGGGTGGGGTCGCACCGGGGAGCTGTTTTTT; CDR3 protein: CAGGWGRTGELFF
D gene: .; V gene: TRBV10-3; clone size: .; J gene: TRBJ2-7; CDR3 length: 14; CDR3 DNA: TGTGCCATCAGTGAGGGAGTTATCCCCTACGAGCAGTACTTC; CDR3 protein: CAISEGVIPYEQYF
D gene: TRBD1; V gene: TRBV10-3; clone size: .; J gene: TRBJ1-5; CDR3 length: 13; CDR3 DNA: TGTGCCATCATGGCAGGGGGGAACCAGCCCCAGCATTTT; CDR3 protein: CAIMAGGNQPQHF
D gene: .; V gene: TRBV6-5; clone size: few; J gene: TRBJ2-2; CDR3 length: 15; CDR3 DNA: TGTGCCAGCACCACAGGAGGGGAAAGTGGCGGGGAGCTGTTTTTT; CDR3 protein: CASTTGGESGGELFF
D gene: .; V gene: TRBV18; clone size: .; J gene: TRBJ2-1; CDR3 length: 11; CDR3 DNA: TGTGCCAGCTCACCCTCCAATGAGCAGTTCTTC; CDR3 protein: CASSPSNEQFF
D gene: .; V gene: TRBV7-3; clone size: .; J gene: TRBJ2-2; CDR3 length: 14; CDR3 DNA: TGTGCCAGCAGCTCAGGACAGATCACCGGGGAGCTGTTTTTT; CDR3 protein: CASSSGQITGELFF
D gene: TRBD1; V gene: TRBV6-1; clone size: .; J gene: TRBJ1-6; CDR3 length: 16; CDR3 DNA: TGTGCCAGCAGTGGAGGGGACAGGTCCGCCAATTCACCCCTCCACTTT; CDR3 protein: CASSGGDRSANSPLHF
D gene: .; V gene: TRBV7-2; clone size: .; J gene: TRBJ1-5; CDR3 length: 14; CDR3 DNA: TGTGCCAGCAGCGGCCTCGCGGGCAATCAGCCCCAGCATTTT; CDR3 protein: CASSGLAGNQPQHF
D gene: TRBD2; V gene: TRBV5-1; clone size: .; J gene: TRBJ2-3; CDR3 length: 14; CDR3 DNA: TGCGCCAGCGCTCGCGGGGGGTATACAGATACGCAGTATTTT; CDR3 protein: CASARGGYTDTQYF
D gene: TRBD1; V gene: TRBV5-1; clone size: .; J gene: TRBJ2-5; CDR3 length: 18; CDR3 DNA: TGCGCCAGCAGCTTGGGGGGAACGGGACAGGGGTCGACAGAGACCCAGTACTTC; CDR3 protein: CASSLGGTGQGSTETQYF
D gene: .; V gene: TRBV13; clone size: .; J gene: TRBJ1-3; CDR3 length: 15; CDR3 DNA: TGTGCCAGCAGCTTAGGGAGACTCTCTGGAAACACCATATATTTT; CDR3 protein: CASSLGRLSGNTIYF
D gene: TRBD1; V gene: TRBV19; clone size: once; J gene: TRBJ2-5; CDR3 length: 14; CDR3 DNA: TGTGCCAGTAGAATCAGGGACAGCCAAGAGACCCAGTACTTC; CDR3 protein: CASRIRDSQETQYF
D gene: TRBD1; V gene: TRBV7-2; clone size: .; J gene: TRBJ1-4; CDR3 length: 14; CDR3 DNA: TGTGCCAGCAGCTCGGGACAGGGGTCGGGAAAACTGTTTTTT; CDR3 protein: CASSSGQGSGKLFF
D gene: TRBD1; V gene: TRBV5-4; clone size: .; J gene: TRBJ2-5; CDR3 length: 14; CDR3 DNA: TGTGCCAGCAGCATACGGGACAGAGGAGAGACCCAGTACTTC; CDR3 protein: CASSIRDRGETQYF
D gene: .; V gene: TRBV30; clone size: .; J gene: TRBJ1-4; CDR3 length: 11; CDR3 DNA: TGTGCCTGGGGGCGTCCGGAAAAACTGTTTTTT; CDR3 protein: CAWGRPEKLFF
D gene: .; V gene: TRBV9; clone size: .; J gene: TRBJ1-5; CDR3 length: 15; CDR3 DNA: TGTGCCAGCAGCGGCGCCGGGGACATCAATCAGCCCCAGCATTTT; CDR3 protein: CASSGAGDINQPQHF
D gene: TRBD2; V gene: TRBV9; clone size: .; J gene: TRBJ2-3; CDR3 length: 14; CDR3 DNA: TGTGCCAGCAGCCCCGGGACTAGGACGGAGACGCAGTATTTT; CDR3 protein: CASSPGTRTETQYF
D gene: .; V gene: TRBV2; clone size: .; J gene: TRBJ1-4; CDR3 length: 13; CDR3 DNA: TGTGCCGGTTCGACGGTGGGGCCGGAAAAACTGTTTTTT; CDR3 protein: CAGSTVGPEKLFF